The present TCR beta chain was sequenced within a study of cytomegalovirus exposure and HLA in healthy donors. Turning to the study itself: Just over 80% of 350 to 400 genotyped donors fell in the Caucasian-associated ancestry cluster. Points from the study as a whole: The sole available immune exposure information was CMV serostatus. On later analysis, the bulk of CMV-associated TCR beta chains appeared to be HLA-restricted. The authors considered a cluster of highly shared sequence variants likely to be a sequencing artifact.

Primers: 60 Vbeta forward and 13 Jbeta reverse. Sequencing used immunoSEQ multiplex PCR; TCRdb keeps in-frame clones, though not all of them. The sample includes roughly 120,000 clones, about 76% seen only once; the top ten take roughly 2.4%. This clone was recorded once. What it recognizes is unknown. This CDR3 has 14 amino acids. Trimming took off 8 bases at V and 4 bases at J, with 14 bases between the two ends. Germline values: CDR1 MGHDK, CDR2 SYGVNS. The material sequenced was PBMCs. The sequence came from a woman aged 40 to 55 in good health and CMV-seronegative. V usage is TRBV25-1 and J usage is TRBJ1-4; D remains unclear. In DNA, the CDR3 is TGTGCCAGCTCACTTCCGGGTCTTAATGAAAAACTGTTTTTT. This codes for CASSLPGLNEKLFF.